Detailed here is one TCR beta chain. Its antigen is currently not known. Within one base of it there is no much larger clone, and no base qualities were kept. The immunoSEQ Assay was the method used to sequence TCRbeta CDR3 regions. After extraction, genomic DNA underwent amplification by bias-controlled multiplex PCR, followed by high-throughput sequencing. The original methods were these. To quantify the absolute abundance of each unique TCRbeta CDR3 region, sequences were collapsed and filtered. T cell fraction was estimated by normalizing TCRbeta template counts to usable DNA, which was measured by amplifying reference genes present in all nucleated cells. Repertoire TCRs were annotated as SARS-CoV-2-specific by exact matching of V gene, CDR3 amino acid sequence and J gene to a known reactive TCR set. MIRA supplied the reference SARS-CoV-2 TCR set, which was filtered for enrichment in COVID-19-positive ImmuneCODE repertoires so that public or cross-reactive TCRs were removed. Using the MIRA antigens, annotated TCRs were further analysed by specific ORF or by position within an ORF. Depth was the summed frequency of annotated unique rearrangements, while breadth was defined as annotated unique rearrangements over total unique productive rearrangements. Two-sided Wilcoxon rank-sum tests were used to compare TCR breadth between groups. TCRdb limited this immuneACCESS table to in-frame rearrangements with V and J called. A share of clones is missing; checked studies link under half to unresolved V genes, and the rest is unexplained. V and J calls and clone size are as listed in that table; D and trimming were resolved from the DNA. This sample gives roughly 330,000 clones in total; about nine tenths of them show up just once. The biggest ten clones account for over 5% of the sample.

Interpreted using the paper, the treatment or condition label stands for: some 20 received Ad26.COV2.S at low or high dose, single or two shots; about 5 received placebo; per-sample allocation not given. For vaccine and placebo recipients, the sequenced repertoires came from samples collected on day 63 after the first injection. In Cohort 1b, 25 to 30 adults aged 18-55 years were enrolled at a single site in Boston, USA, between 29 July and 7 August 2020. As a vaccine, Ad26.COV2.S was a replication-incompetent adenovirus type 26 vector that expressed a prefusion-stabilized SARS-CoV-2 spike protein derived from the original Wuhan strain. This sample was included in a study of Ad26.COV2.S vaccination and SARS-CoV-2 variants (dated by TCRdb to the early 2020s). Describing the broader study: Vaccine-arm donors came from COV1001, a multicentre, randomized, double-blind, placebo-controlled phase I-IIa trial of Ad26.COV2.S in healthy adults. Trial participants were randomized into five groups of five: low-dose or high-dose Ad26.COV2.S given once or twice, or placebo on both occasions. Ad26.COV2.S was given intramuscularly at 5x10^10 or 1x10^11 viral particles, as a single shot or as two shots 56 days apart. Sequencing of the TCRbeta repertoire served to evaluate the specificity and breadth of SARS-CoV-2-reactive T cell receptors following Ad26.COV2.S vaccination. A total of around 32 samples were included in the TCR-sequenced set, comprising roughly 19 Ad26.COV2.S vaccine recipients, 5 placebo recipients and 8 SARS-CoV-2 convalescent individuals. Throughout the experiments and outcome assessment, investigators stayed blinded to trial group allocation.

General conclusions and limits of the study: Comparable non-spike TCR breadth was observed between vaccine and placebo recipients, consistent with only spike being contained in the vaccine. The study was not powered for comparison of responses between vaccine doses or regimens. After vaccination, substantial breadth of spike-specific CD8+ and CD4+ T cell responses was reported. Compared with placebo recipients, Ad26.COV2.S recipients showed higher spike-specific TCR breadth (P = 0.0014). The authors noted that total T cell responses may have been underestimated by the TCR breadth and depth analyses.

Deletion took 3 bases off V and 6 bases off J, with a span of 12 bases between the germline ends. In the germline V gene (reference sequence), CDR1 corresponds to SGHAT and CDR2 to FQDESV. The CDR3 numbers 14 residues from cysteine through phenylalanine. Just the 42-base CDR3 DNA is kept, in frame starting at base 1. This sequence originates from a person between 18 and 60 years old who received the Ad26.COV2.S COVID-19 vaccine or a placebo. Here the sequenced sample was peripheral blood, taken in a trial of Ad26.COV2.S vaccine versus placebo. The chain is assembled from TRBV11-1 and TRBJ2-1, with an unclear D gene assignment. The sequenced DNA is TGTGCCAGCAGCTTGGCCCCTTCCCTCAATGAGCAGTTCTTC. This translates into CASSLAPSLNEQFF. Outside the CDR3, residues come from the reference TRBV11-1 and TRBJ2-1 proteins, so the full variable domain is: EAEVAQSPRYKITEKSQAVAFWCDPISGHATLYWYRQILGQGPELLVQFQDESVVDDSQLPKDRFSAERLKGVDSTLKIQPAELGDSAMYLCASSLAPSLNEQFFGPGTRLTVL.